The clone carrying this T cell receptor (beta chain) was found once. The germline V gene encodes CDR1 SGHDN and CDR2 FVKESK. Trimming left V 4 bases short and J 0 bases short, with 12 bases between. CDR3 length: 15 residues. Data came from immunoSEQ multiplex PCR; TCRdb stores just in-frame clones and leaves some out. The sample holds roughly 13,000 clones, 87% seen once. The data derive from a study of radiotherapy plus CTLA-4 blockade in lung cancer. This receptor was identified in a human donor with non-small cell lung cancer that progressed on radiotherapy plus ipilimumab. Some clones in this sample may be carry-over from other donors' samples. The chain uses TRBV14 and TRBJ1-2, with D possibly being TRBD1 (5 bases). The sequencing used peripheral blood, collected from a patient treated with radiotherapy plus ipilimumab. The DNA of the CDR3 is TGTGCCAGCAGCCCTTGGGGCAAGTCTAACTATGGCTACACCTTC. Residues: CASSPWGKSNYGYTF.